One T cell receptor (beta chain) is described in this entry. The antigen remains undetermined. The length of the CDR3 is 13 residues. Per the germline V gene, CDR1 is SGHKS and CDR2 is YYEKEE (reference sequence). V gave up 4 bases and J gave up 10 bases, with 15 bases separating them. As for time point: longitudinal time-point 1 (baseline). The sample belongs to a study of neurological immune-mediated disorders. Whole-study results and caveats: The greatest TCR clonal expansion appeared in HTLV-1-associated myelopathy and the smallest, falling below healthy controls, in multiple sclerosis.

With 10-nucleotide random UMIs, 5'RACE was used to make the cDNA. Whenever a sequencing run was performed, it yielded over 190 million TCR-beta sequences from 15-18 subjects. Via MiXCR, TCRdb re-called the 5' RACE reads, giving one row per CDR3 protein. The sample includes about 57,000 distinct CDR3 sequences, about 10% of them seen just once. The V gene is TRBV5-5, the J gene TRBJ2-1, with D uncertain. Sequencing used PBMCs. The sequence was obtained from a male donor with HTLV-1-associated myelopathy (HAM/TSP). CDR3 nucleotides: TGTGCCAGCAGCCCCACCTCTCTCGGGGAGCAGTTCTTC. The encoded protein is CASSPTSLGEQFF.